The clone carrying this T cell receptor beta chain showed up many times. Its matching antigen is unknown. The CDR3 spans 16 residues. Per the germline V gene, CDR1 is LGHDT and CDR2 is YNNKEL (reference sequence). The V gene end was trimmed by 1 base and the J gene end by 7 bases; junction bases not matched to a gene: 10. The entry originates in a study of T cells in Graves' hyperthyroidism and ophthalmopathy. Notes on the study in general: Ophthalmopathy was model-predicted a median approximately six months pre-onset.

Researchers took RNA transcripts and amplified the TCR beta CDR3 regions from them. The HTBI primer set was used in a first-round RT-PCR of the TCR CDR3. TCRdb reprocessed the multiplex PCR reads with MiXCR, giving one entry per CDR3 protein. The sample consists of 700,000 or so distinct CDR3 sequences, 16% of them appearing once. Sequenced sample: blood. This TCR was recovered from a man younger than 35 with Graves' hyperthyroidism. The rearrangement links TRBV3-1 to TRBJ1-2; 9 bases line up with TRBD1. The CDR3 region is CASSQGDREYRRGYTF. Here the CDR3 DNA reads TGTGCCAGCAGCCAAGGGGACAGGGAATATCGGCGTGGCTACACCTTC.